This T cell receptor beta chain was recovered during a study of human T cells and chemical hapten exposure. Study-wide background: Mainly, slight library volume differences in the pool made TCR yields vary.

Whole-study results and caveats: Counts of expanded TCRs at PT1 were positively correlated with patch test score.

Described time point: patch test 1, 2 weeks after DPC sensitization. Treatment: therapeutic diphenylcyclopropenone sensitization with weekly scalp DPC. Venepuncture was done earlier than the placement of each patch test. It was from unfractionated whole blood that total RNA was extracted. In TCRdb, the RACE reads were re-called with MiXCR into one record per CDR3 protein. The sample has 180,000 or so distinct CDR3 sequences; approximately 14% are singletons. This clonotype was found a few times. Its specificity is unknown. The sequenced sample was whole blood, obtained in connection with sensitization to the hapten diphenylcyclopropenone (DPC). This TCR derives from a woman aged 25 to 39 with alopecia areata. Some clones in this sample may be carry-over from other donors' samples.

The CDR3 loop reads CASSQSGKGSSGNTIYF. CDR3 bases: TGCGCCAGCAGCCAATCGGGTAAAGGAAGCTCTGGAAACACCATATATTTT. The V and J genes are TRBV4-3 and TRBJ1-3, with D uncertain. The V gene's germline CDR1 is LGHNA and CDR2 YSLEER. The V gene lost 2 bases and the J gene lost 0 bases, with 14 bases spanning the gap. CDR3 length: 17 amino acids.